One sample yielded the 19 T cell receptor beta chains listed below, sequenced in a study of blood T cell repertoires in COVID-19. Sequenced by immunoSEQ multiplex PCR; TCRdb stores in-frame clones only, minus some. The sample has approximately 74,000 clones, around 90% seen once. The sequencing input was peripheral blood. These TCRs come from a man between 65 and 79 years old with acute or convalescent COVID-19.

This clone was seen more than once but under ten times. This rearrangement joins TRBV5-1 to TRBJ2-7; TRBD2 agrees at 10 bases. V was pared by 4 bases and J by 6 bases, with 10 bases of the junction left unmatched. CDR3 length: 15 amino acids. CDR1 is SGHRS, CDR2 YFSETQ, per germline. CDR3 amino acids: CASSITGTSVSEQYF. The CDR3 DNA sequence: TGCGCCAGCAGCATAACCGGGACTAGCGTGAGCGAGCAGTACTTC.

The chain uses TRBV7-9 and TRBJ2-3; D may be TRBD2 (6 bases). The germline V and J ends were trimmed by 4 bases and 4 bases, with 15 bases remaining between them. This CDR3 comprises 15 residues. The germline CDR1 and CDR2 sequences are SEHNR and FQNEAQ (reference sequence). CDR3 residues: CASSSSGVRADTQYF. DNA for the CDR3: TGTGCCAGCAGCTCATCGGGAGTTAGGGCAGATACGCAGTATTTT. Variable domain in full (rest from reference TRBV7-9 and TRBJ2-3): DTGVSQNPRHKITKRGQNVTFRCDPISEHNRLYWYRQTLGQGPEFLTYFQNEAQLEKSRLLSDRFSAERPKGSFSTLEIQRTEQGDSAMYLCASSSSGVRADTQYFGPGTRLTVL.

The chain has TRBV28 and TRBJ2-7; TRBD1 agrees at 11 bases. From germline, CDR1 is MDHEN and CDR2 SYDVKM. V gave up 5 bases and J gave up 5 bases; unmatched junction bases: 8. CDR3 length equals 15 residues. CDR3 in amino acids: CASSLPGQGAHEQYF. As DNA, the CDR3 is TGTGCCAGCAGTCTACCCGGACAGGGGGCCCACGAGCAGTACTTC.

V and J are TRBV3-1 (or the pseudogene TRBV3-2) and TRBJ2-7; no clear D. The length of the CDR3 is 13 residues. Germline lookup yields CDR1 LGHDT and CDR2 YNNKEL (reference sequence). V was trimmed by 1 base and J by 2 bases, leaving 6 bases between them. The chain's CDR3 is CASSQGWPYEQYF. The CDR3 coding sequence is TGTGCCAGCAGCCAAGGTTGGCCCTACGAGCAGTACTTC.

This clone has a handful of counts. The chain carries TRBV3-1 (or the pseudogene TRBV3-2) and TRBJ1-2; 8 bases agree with TRBD1. Per germline, CDR1 LGHDT and CDR2 YNNKEL (reference sequence). CDR3 length: 15 residues. With V trimmed by 4 bases and J by 8 bases, 12 bases remained unmatched. In DNA form, the CDR3 reads TGTGCCAGCAGCCGTTGGGATGCCAGGGGGCAGGGCTACACCTTC. Its protein is CASSRWDARGQGYTF.

The gene calls are TRBV28 and TRBJ2-1, with TRBD2 matching 13 bases. J lost 7 bases, V lost 2 bases, and 5 bases had no gene match. Germline lookup yields CDR1 MDHEN and CDR2 SYDVKM. The CDR3 sequence is 16 residues long. CDR3 DNA sequence: TGTGCCAGCAGTTTAAGGGGACTAGCGGGGTTGAATGAGCAGTTCTTC. Encoded protein: CASSLRGLAGLNEQFF.

V usage is TRBV18 and J usage is TRBJ1-3; 7 nucleotides align to TRBD1. Looked up from germline, CDR1 is KGHSH and CDR2 is LQKENI. J was trimmed by 2 bases and V by 3 bases; bases with no gene match: 7. The CDR3 is made up of 16 amino acids. The CDR3 sequence: CASSPTGQLAGNTIYF. Here the CDR3 DNA reads TGTGCCAGCTCACCTACGGGACAGCTAGCTGGAAACACCATATATTTT. Full variable domain (missing parts from reference TRBV18 and TRBJ1-3): NAGVMQNPRHLVRRRGQEARLRCSPMKGHSHVYWYRQLPEEGLKFMVYLQKENIIDESGMPKERFSAEFPKEGPSILRIQQVVRGDSAAYFCASSPTGQLAGNTIYFGEGSWLTVV.

The V call is TRBV19, the J call TRBJ1-6, with D perhaps matching TRBD1 (6 bases). This CDR3 has 14 amino acids. Trimming stripped 6 bases from V and 9 bases from J, with 15 bases between. Germline V lookup: CDR1 LNHDA, CDR2 SQIVND (reference sequence). The DNA for the CDR3 is TGTGCCAGTAGCCAGGGGTGGTCGTCTTCACCCCTCCACTTT. Protein: CASSQGWSSSPLHF. Complete variable domain (other parts from reference TRBV19 and TRBJ1-6): DGGITQSPKYLFRKEGQNVTLSCEQNLNHDAMYWYRQDPGQGLRLIYYSQIVNDFQKGDIAEGYSVSREKKESFPLTVTSAQKNPTAFYLCASSQGWSSSPLHFGNGTRLTVT.

V is TRBV10-3 and J is TRBJ1-5; D might be TRBD1 (5 bases). Between the trimmed V and J ends, which lost 3 bases and 0 bases, there was a span of 15 bases. Germline CDR1 ENHRY, CDR2 SYGVKD. CDR3 length equals 17 residues. The CDR3 coding sequence is TGTGCCATCAGTGATGGTGGGGGGATTTATAGCAATCAGCCCCAGCATTTT. Encoded protein: CAISDGGGIYSNQPQHF.

The gene calls are TRBV7-2 and TRBJ2-7; 12 nucleotides agree with TRBD2. Germline V gene sequence: CDR1 SGHTA, CDR2 FQGNSA. J gave up 5 bases and V 6 bases, and 8 bases lay outside the gene matches. CDR3 length equals 15 residues. This chain's CDR3 is CASSRLAGDYHEQYF. The DNA for the CDR3 is TGTGCCAGCAGTCGACTAGCGGGAGACTACCACGAGCAGTACTTC.

This chain joins TRBV6-2 or TRBV6-3 and TRBJ1-2; D ambiguous. Trimming took 5 bases from V and 4 from J, leaving 11 bases between them. Germline CDR1 is MNHEY and CDR2 is SVGEGT. The CDR3 consists of 13 residues. The CDR3 reads CASSKQSPYGYTF. CDR3 sequence (DNA): TGTGCCAGCAGTAAACAGAGCCCCTATGGCTACACCTTC.

The V call is TRBV3-1 (or the pseudogene TRBV3-2), the J call TRBJ2-1, with 8 bases identical to TRBD1. Trimming at V came to 5 bases and at J to 4 bases, leaving 10 bases not matched to a gene. The CDR3 is made up of 16 amino acids. The germline gives CDR1 LGHDT, CDR2 YNNKEL (reference sequence). The CDR3 DNA sequence: TGTGCCAGCAGCGACGCAGGGGGCCCGGCGTACAATGAGCAGTTCTTC. It codes for CASSDAGGPAYNEQFF.

V usage is TRBV4-1 and J usage is TRBJ2-7; no definite D call. This CDR3 contains 12 residues. Deletions cut 4 bases from V and 6 bases from J, with 10 bases between. The germline V gene has CDR1 MGHRA and CDR2 YSYEKL. CDR3 protein: CASSPKPGEQYF. The DNA for the CDR3 is TGCGCCAGCAGCCCTAAACCTGGCGAGCAGTACTTC.

The gene calls are TRBV5-4 and TRBJ1-6, with 8 positions matching TRBD1. Germline lookup yields CDR1 SGHNT and CDR2 YYREEE (reference sequence). With V trimmed by 9 bases and J by 9 bases, 8 bases remained unmatched. CDR3 length equals 13 residues. The CDR3 sequence: CATSGQGASPLHF. CDR3 sequence (DNA): TGTGCCACGTCGGGCCAGGGGGCTTCACCCCTCCACTTT.

This chain uses TRBV5-1 with TRBJ2-1, with 8 bases lining up with TRBD2. The CDR3 is made up of 16 amino acids. V lost 4 bases and J lost 4; bases outside the gene matches: 10. Per the germline V gene, CDR1 is SGHRS and CDR2 is YFSETQ. CDR3 DNA sequence: TGCGCCAGCAGCCCACTTAGCGGGGCTGAGTACAATGAGCAGTTCTTC. Its translation is CASSPLSGAEYNEQFF.

The chain combines TRBV6-2 or TRBV6-3 with TRBJ2-7; D call uncertain. V gave up 6 bases and J gave up 2 bases, with 5 bases separating them. Germline loops: CDR1 MNHEY, CDR2 SVGEGT. The CDR3 length is 11 residues. CDR3 loop: CASSPAYEQYF. The CDR3 DNA is TGTGCCAGCAGCCCCGCCTACGAGCAGTACTTC.

The chain has TRBV5-4 and TRBJ2-2; 8 bases align to TRBD2. Germline V CDR1 and CDR2: SGHNT, YYREEE (reference sequence). After removal of 4 bases from V and 6 bases from J, the junction contained 11 bases not matched to a gene. The CDR3 runs 16 residues. The CDR3 sequence: CASSPARGVGAGELFF. CDR3 coding DNA: TGTGCCAGCAGCCCGGCGCGGGGGGTCGGCGCCGGGGAGCTGTTTTTT.

This rearrangement joins TRBV5-1 to TRBJ2-1; 7 bases line up with TRBD2. V trimming: 3 bases; J trimming: 15 bases; junction bases outside the gene matches: 12. The germline CDR1 and CDR2 sequences are SGHRS and YFSETQ. This CDR3 spans 13 amino acids. CDR3: CASSWEGAGQAFF. In DNA form, the CDR3 reads TGCGCCAGCAGCTGGGAGGGAGCAGGGCAGGCGTTCTTC.

This chain links TRBV27 with TRBJ1-2; D perhaps matches TRBD1 (5 bases). CDR3 length: 13 residues. CDR1 is MNHEY, CDR2 SMNVEV, per germline (reference sequence). Trimming shortened V by 4 bases and J by 4 bases, and 10 bases separated the two germline ends. CDR3 nucleotides: TGTGCCAGCAGTTCCTTCCAGGGCTATGGCTACACCTTC. It codes for CASSSFQGYGYTF.